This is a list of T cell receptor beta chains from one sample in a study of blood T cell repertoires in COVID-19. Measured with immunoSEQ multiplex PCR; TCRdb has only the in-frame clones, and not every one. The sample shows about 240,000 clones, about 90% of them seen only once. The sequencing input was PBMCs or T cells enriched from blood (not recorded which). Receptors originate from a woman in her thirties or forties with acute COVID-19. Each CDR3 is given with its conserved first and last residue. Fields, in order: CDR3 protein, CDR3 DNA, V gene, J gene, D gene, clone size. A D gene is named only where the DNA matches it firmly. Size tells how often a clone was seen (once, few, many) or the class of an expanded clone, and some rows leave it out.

CASSPSTEAFF	TGCGCCAGCAGTCCTAGCACTGAAGCTTTCTTT	TRBV23-1	TRBJ1-1	.	.
CASSSVSGRWADTQYF	TGTGCCAGCAGTTCAGTTAGCGGGAGGTGGGCAGATACGCAGTATTTT	TRBV6-5	TRBJ2-3	TRBD2	.
CSVDATENTEAFF	TGCAGCGTTGATGCGACAGAGAACACTGAAGCTTTCTTT	TRBV29-1	TRBJ1-1	.	once
CASSQGKAAYQETQYF	TGTGCCAGCAGCCAAGGAAAGGCGGCCTACCAAGAGACCCAGTACTTC	TRBV3-1/TRBV3-2	TRBJ2-5	.	.
CASSLVYKFGQGRDTEAFF	TGTGCCAGCAGCTTGGTTTATAAGTTTGGACAGGGGCGGGACACTGAAGCTTTCTTT	TRBV5-6	TRBJ1-1	TRBD1	.
CASSYSATARGTEAFF	TGTGCCAGCAGTTACTCGGCGACAGCCAGGGGCACTGAAGCTTTCTTT	TRBV6-5	TRBJ1-1	.	.
CATSDTTTGKGTGELFF	TGTGCCACCAGTGACACTACCACAGGGAAGGGCACCGGGGAGCTGTTTTTT	TRBV24-1	TRBJ2-2	.	.
CASSLSHLNTEAFF	TGCGCCAGCAGCTTGAGCCACTTGAACACTGAAGCTTTCTTT	TRBV5-1	TRBJ1-1	.	.
CASSQMGTSGSLDTQYF	TGTGCCAGCAGCCAGATGGGGACTAGCGGGAGCTTAGATACGCAGTATTTT	TRBV3-1/TRBV3-2	TRBJ2-3	TRBD2	once
CASSPSGLAGDTGELFF	TGTGCCAGCAGCCCATCGGGACTAGCGGGAGATACCGGGGAGCTGTTTTTT	TRBV5-4	TRBJ2-2	TRBD2	.
CASSLKGTGYSGNTIYF	TGTGCCAGCAGTTTAAAAGGAACAGGGTACTCTGGAAACACCATATATTTT	TRBV27	TRBJ1-3	.	.
CASSQPKEREDAGELFF	TGCGCCAGCAGCCAACCTAAGGAGCGGGAGGACGCCGGGGAGCTGTTTTTT	TRBV4-1	TRBJ2-2	TRBD2	.
CAIGRPTYNSPLHF	TGTGCCATCGGGAGGCCCACTTATAATTCACCCCTCCACTTT	TRBV6-5	TRBJ1-6	.	.
CATSDCTGYQETQYF	TGTGCCACCAGTGATTGTACAGGGTACCAAGAGACCCAGTACTTC	TRBV24-1	TRBJ2-5	.	.
CASRAPGGASEDNEQFF	TGTGCCAGCAGGGCCCCCGGTGGGGCTAGCGAGGACAATGAGCAGTTCTTC	TRBV25-1	TRBJ2-1	.	.
CASSLAETQMQYF	TGTGCCAGCAGCTTAGCGGAGACTCAAATGCAGTACTTC	TRBV7-8	TRBJ2-7	.	few
CASSFASGGYEQYF	TGTGCCAGCAGTTTCGCTAGCGGGGGTTACGAGCAGTACTTC	TRBV27	TRBJ2-7	TRBD2	few
CASTPGLVSNEQFF	TGTGCCAGTACCCCGGGACTAGTGTCTAATGAGCAGTTCTTC	TRBV19	TRBJ2-1	TRBD2	once
CAIETGRRPYEQYF	TGTGCCATAGAGACAGGGCGGAGACCCTACGAGCAGTACTTC	TRBV10-3	TRBJ2-7	TRBD1	.
CASSLGTGDVSNYGYTF	TGTGCCAGCAGCTTAGGGACAGGGGATGTATCCAACTATGGCTACACCTTC	TRBV7-9	TRBJ1-2	TRBD1	.
CASSELATDTQYF	TGTGCCAGCAGTGAGCTAGCGACAGATACGCAGTATTTT	TRBV12-3/TRBV12-4	TRBJ2-3	.	.
CASAKREATGELFF	TGTGCCAGTGCAAAGCGGGAGGCCACCGGGGAGCTGTTTTTT	TRBV2	TRBJ2-2	TRBD2	.
CAWLGTVGGELFF	TGTGCCTGGTTAGGGACAGTTGGCGGGGAGCTGTTTTTT	TRBV5-4	TRBJ2-2	TRBD1	.
CASSVRGRWETQYF	TGTGCCAGTAGTGTTAGGGGGCGCTGGGAGACCCAGTACTTC	TRBV19	TRBJ2-5	TRBD1	.
CASSRGQVGEKLFF	TGTGCCAGCAGCCGAGGACAGGTCGGCGAAAAACTGTTTTTT	TRBV3-1/TRBV3-2	TRBJ1-4	TRBD1	.
CASRFFGDNTGELFF	TGTGCCAGCAGATTCTTCGGGGATAACACCGGGGAGCTGTTTTTT	TRBV11-2	TRBJ2-2	.	.
CASSIAGTSGGITDTQYF	TGTGCCAGTAGTATAGCCGGGACTAGCGGGGGAATCACAGATACGCAGTATTTT	TRBV19	TRBJ2-3	TRBD2	.
CSVEDLRLSGYTF	TGCAGCGTTGAAGATCTCAGGCTATCAGGCTACACCTTC	TRBV29-1	TRBJ1-2	.	.
CASSGRARGTYGYTF	TGTGCCAGCAGTGGCCGGGCCCGGGGAACATATGGCTACACCTTC	TRBV27	TRBJ1-2	.	.
CASSVGVSEQFF	TGTGCCAGCAGCGTAGGTGTTAGTGAGCAGTTCTTC	TRBV9	TRBJ2-1	.	.
CSVERHGTDTQYF	TGCAGCGTTGAACGACACGGCACAGATACGCAGTATTTT	TRBV29-1	TRBJ2-3	.	.
CASSTGLGYNEQFF	TGTGCCAGCAGCACAGGACTAGGCTACAATGAGCAGTTCTTC	TRBV11-2	TRBJ2-1	TRBD2	.
CASSSADRVNQPQHF	TGTGCCAGCAGTTCCGCCGACAGGGTCAATCAGCCCCAGCATTTT	TRBV6-6	TRBJ1-5	TRBD1	.
CASSIDLRLAGLTHEQYF	TGTGCCAGTAGTATAGATTTAAGGCTAGCGGGACTCACCCACGAGCAGTACTTC	TRBV19	TRBJ2-7	TRBD2	.
CASSVFTGLAYNEQFF	TGTGCCAGCAGTGTATTTACGGGGCTAGCGTACAATGAGCAGTTCTTC	TRBV6-1	TRBJ2-1	.	.